The 13 T cell receptor beta chains presented below share a single source sample, sequenced in a study of cytomegalovirus exposure and HLA in healthy donors. PCR involved 60 Vbeta and 13 Jbeta primers. TCRdb's copy holds only in-frame clones and misses some; the assay was immunoSEQ multiplex PCR. The table lists around 200,000 clones. The sample comprised PBMCs. The receptors originated from a girl between 2 and 10 years old in good health and CMV-seropositive.

The chain uses TRBV18 and TRBJ1-4; 9 positions agree with TRBD1. CDR1 is KGHSH and CDR2 is LQKENI in the germline V gene. CDR3 length equals 14 residues. The V and J ends lost 4 bases and 8 bases, in that order; junction bases with no gene match: 5. CDR3 amino acids: CASSRDRVEEKLFF. The CDR3 nucleotides are TGTGCCAGCTCACGGGACAGGGTGGAAGAAAAACTGTTTTTT.

The genes are TRBV5-1 and TRBJ2-5, with a possible D match to TRBD2 (6 bases). The J call is doubtful: the DNA matches TRBJ2-7 better. The CDR3 has 14 amino acids. Germline assignment: CDR1 SGHRS and CDR2 YFSETQ. This chain's CDR3 is CASSAGPASYEQYF. As DNA, the CDR3 is TGCGCCAGCAGCGCGGGGCCTGCCTCCTACGAGCAGTACTTC.

The genes are TRBV5-4 and TRBJ1-5; maybe TRBD1 (6 bases). Germline CDR1 SGHNT, CDR2 YYREEE (reference sequence). The CDR3 spans 14 residues. Trimming took 5 bases from V and 7 from J, leaving 16 bases between them. CDR3 loop: CASSQGEGGQPQHF. CDR3 DNA sequence: TGTGCCAGCAGTCAAGGGGAGGGGGGACAGCCCCAGCATTTT.

The chain recombines TRBV5-1 with TRBJ2-7; TRBD2 matches at 11 bases. CDR1 SGHRS and CDR2 YFSETQ come from the germline V gene. With 6 bases clipped from V and 4 bases from J, the junction kept 27 bases outside the gene matches. The CDR3 contains 21 residues. For the CDR3, the DNA is TGCGCCAGCACCATTTCCGGGTCCCGAACAGGGCTAGCGGGAGGTGGTTACGAGCAGTACTTC. It specifies CASTISGSRTGLAGGGYEQYF.

J is TRBJ2-5 and V is TRBV7-9, with D perhaps TRBD1 (5 bases). Near its end, the DNA agrees better with TRBJ2-7, so the J call may be wrong. Germline CDR1 SEHNR, CDR2 FQNEAQ (reference sequence). This CDR3 is built from 15 residues. The CDR3 DNA is TGTGCCAGCAGCCGACAGCTAAGGAGCTCCTACGAGCAGTACTTC. Its translation: CASSRQLRSSYEQYF.

The chain links TRBV6-4 to TRBJ2-5; TRBD2 matches 9 bases. The last part of the DNA fits TRBJ2-7 better; the J call may be wrong. Germline values: CDR1 MRHNA, CDR2 SNTAGT. This CDR3 is 14 amino acids long. CDR3 sequence: CATSPGLASDEQYF. The CDR3 coding sequence is TGTGCCACCTCCCCGGGACTAGCAAGCGACGAGCAGTACTTC.

The chain uses TRBV25-1 and TRBJ2-2, with 9 nucleotides matching TRBD2. Unmatched junction bases numbered 9, after V lost 4 bases and J lost 0 bases. The CDR3 contains 18 residues. Germline lookup yields CDR1 MGHDK and CDR2 SYGVNS. The CDR3: CASSAQTSGHANTGELFF. CDR3 bases: TGTGCCAGCAGTGCCCAAACTAGCGGGCACGCGAACACCGGGGAGCTGTTTTTT. The entire variable domain, with the rest obtained from reference TRBV25-1 and TRBJ2-2, is as follows: EADIYQTPRYLVIGTGKKITLECSQTMGHDKMYWYQQDPGMELHLIHYSYGVNSTEKGDLSSESTVSRIRTEHFPLTLESARPSHTSQYLCASSAQTSGHANTGELFFGEGSRLTVL.

This chain connects TRBV6-5 to TRBJ2-7; the match to TRBD1 covers 8 bases. The CDR3 runs 12 residues. Germline V gives CDR1 MNHEY, CDR2 SVGAGI. Trimming took 5 bases from V and 3 from J; bases not matched to a gene: 0. CDR3 bases: TGTGCCAGCAGTGGACAGGGCTACGAGCAGTACTTC. This codes for CASSGQGYEQYF.

The chain employs TRBV10-1 and TRBJ2-1, with 10 nucleotides matching TRBD2. Germline V CDR1 and CDR2: WNHNN, SYGVQD (reference sequence). The trim removed 4 bases at V and 6 bases at J, leaving 6 bases unmatched. This CDR3 contains 15 residues. CDR3 amino acids: CASSAQLAGPNEQFF. CDR3 coding DNA: TGCGCCAGCAGTGCCCAACTAGCGGGACCCAATGAGCAGTTCTTC.

The rearrangement joins TRBV30 to TRBJ1-2; D might be TRBD1 (5 bases). Trimming took 4 bases from V and 8 from J, leaving 11 bases between them. The length of the CDR3 is 11 residues. Germline V CDR1 and CDR2: GTSNPN, SVGIG (reference sequence). CDR3 protein: CAWNQGGGYTF. The CDR3 coding sequence is TGTGCCTGGAATCAGGGTGGCGGCTACACCTTC. Variable domain in full (rest from reference TRBV30 and TRBJ1-2): SQTIHQWPATLVQPVGSPLSLECTVEGTSNPNLYWYRQAAGRGLQLLFYSVGIGQISSEVPQNLSASRPQDRQFILSSKKLLLSDSGFYLCAWNQGGGYTFGSGTRLTVV.

This chain uses TRBV6-1 with TRBJ2-2; weak D call: TRBD1 (6 bases). The V gene lost 2 bases and the J gene lost 5 bases, with 9 bases spanning the gap. This CDR3 comprises 14 residues. The germline CDR1 and CDR2 sequences are MNHNS and SASEGT. Here the CDR3 DNA reads TGTGCCAGCAGTGAATTCAGGGGAACCGGGGAGCTGTTTTTT. It translates to CASSEFRGTGELFF.

The genes are TRBV2 and TRBJ2-1; TRBD2 matches at 9 bases. CDR1 and CDR2 (germline): SNHLY, FYNNEI. The ends lost 5 bases at V and 4 bases at J; junction bases unmatched: 3. The CDR3 totals 14 residues. Here the CDR3 DNA reads TGTGCCAGCAGTACTAGCGGGCCTTACAATGAGCAGTTCTTC. It encodes CASSTSGPYNEQFF.

This chain uses TRBV7-2 with TRBJ2-7; D remains ambiguous. The germline CDR1 and CDR2 sequences are SGHTA and FQGNSA. The V end lost 5 bases, the J end lost 2 bases, and 7 bases lay between the germline ends. CDR3 length equals 12 residues. CDR3 region: CASSLSPYEQYF. In DNA form, the CDR3 reads TGTGCCAGCAGCCTCTCTCCCTACGAGCAGTACTTC.